One and the same sample provided the 6 T cell receptor beta chains below, sequenced in a study of blood T cell repertoires in COVID-19. Sequenced by immunoSEQ multiplex PCR; TCRdb stores in-frame clones only, minus some. This table has hundreds of thousands of clones, roughly 89% appearing once. Sequenced sample: PBMCs or T cells enriched from blood (not recorded which). The receptor source for this set is a man between 60 and 75 years old who had recovered from COVID-19.

The chain uses TRBV4-3 and TRBJ2-3; 9 bases agree with TRBD2. Per the germline V gene, CDR1 is LGHNA and CDR2 is YSLEER. The CDR3 length is 16 residues. Trimming took 1 base from V and 3 from J; bases not matched to a gene: 5. The chain's CDR3 is CASSQGPAGGTDTQYF. The CDR3 DNA follows: TGCGCCAGCAGCCAAGGGCCAGCGGGAGGTACAGATACGCAGTATTTT.

This chain links TRBV4-2 with TRBJ2-7; 12 bases map to TRBD2. CDR3 length: 19 amino acids. Germline CDR1 is LGHNA and CDR2 is YNFKEQ. J was trimmed by 5 bases and V by 0 bases; bases with no gene match: 14. CDR3 in amino acids: CASSQDPILRTSGINEQYF. The CDR3 DNA reads TGTGCCAGCAGCCAAGATCCCATACTAAGGACTAGCGGGATCAACGAGCAGTACTTC.

The CDR3 DNA reads as TGTGCCACCAGTGATTTACCCATAGCGGGGTCCACAGATACGCAGTATTTT. This translates into CATSDLPIAGSTDTQYF. This sequence joins TRBV24-1 and TRBJ2-3, with TRBD2 matching over 8 bases. The V gene's germline CDR1 is KGHDR and CDR2 SFDVKD. The CDR3 runs to 17 residues. J gave up 2 bases and V 1 base, and 7 bases lay outside the gene matches.

The CDR3 sequence: CASSPDRSSYNEQFF. The CDR3, as DNA: TGTGCCAGCAGTCCAGACCGGAGCTCCTACAATGAGCAGTTCTTC. This chain uses TRBV9 with TRBJ2-1; no firm D call. Germline V lookup: CDR1 SGDLS, CDR2 YYNGEE. The CDR3 consists of 15 residues. The V end was cut by 5 bases, the J end by 0 bases, with 12 bases between.

In this sample, this clone turned up a few times. Other DNA sequences from this sample encode an identical CDR3 as well. The chain has TRBV4-2 and TRBJ1-5; D perhaps matches TRBD1 (6 bases). Trimming pared 0 bases from V and 4 bases from J, leaving 10 bases between. Germline V gives CDR1 LGHNA, CDR2 YNFKEQ. This CDR3 has 15 amino acids. The chain's CDR3 is CASSQEGAGNQPQHF. The CDR3 bases are TGTGCCAGCAGCCAAGAGGGGGCTGGGAATCAGCCCCAGCATTTT.

This sequence joins TRBV28 and TRBJ1-2; TRBD1 might be the D (6 bases). Germline V lookup: CDR1 MDHEN, CDR2 SYDVKM. The CDR3 extends over 14 amino acids. The V end lost 7 bases, the J end lost 5 bases, and 17 bases lay between the germline ends. This CDR3 is CASTQGAGDYGYTF. The CDR3, as DNA: TGTGCCAGCACTCAAGGGGCAGGGGATTATGGCTACACCTTC.